This T cell receptor beta chain was obtained from a study of monozygotic twins with inflammatory bowel disease. About this clonotype: Its cognate antigen is unknown.

From 3500 ng of total RNA, each TCR library was prepared. TCRdb reprocessed the 5' RACE reads and reports one entry per CDR3 protein, with no DNA. This sample's table has around 150,000 distinct CDR3 sequences. The CDR3 spans 16 residues. Germline V gene lookup returns CDR1 SGHVS and CDR2 FQNEAQ. Regarding the study as a whole: Twins with IBD had fewer clonotypes in common with others than healthy twins, particularly during disease activity. Patient-to-patient differences in immunosuppressive treatment may have added variability to the repertoires.

This clonotype was sampled from a human donor with ulcerative colitis or Crohn's disease, or a healthy co-twin of an affected twin (not recorded which). The sequencing sample was made of blood. The chain is built from TRBV7-8 and TRBJ1-6; absent DNA, TCRdb's TRBD1 call cannot be checked. CDR3 loop: CASSSLGAALVSPLHF.